The rows below give T cell receptor beta chains drawn from one sample of a study of CD8+CD57+ T cells in acquired aplastic anemia. TCRdb re-called the reads through MiXCR, storing one row per CDR3 protein. Here the sample spans about 220,000 distinct CDR3 sequences, roughly half being singletons. The sample comprised sorted CD4+, CD8+, or CD8+CD57+ T cells (not recorded which) from PBMCs. The origin of the receptors is a human donor with aplastic anemia. Both conserved end residues are trimmed from each CDR3.

v_gene	j_gene	CDR3aa
TRBV11-2	TRBJ2-7	ASSLDVTGSYEQY
TRBV4-3	TRBJ2-3	ASRSSAGTQEDAQY
TRBV28	TRBJ1-2	ASSLAGGSNYGYT
TRBV19	TRBJ2-3	ASSNRARTDTQY
TRBV6-6	TRBJ1-1	ASGDRSEAF
TRBV7-6	TRBJ1-6	ASSLGSGNSPLH
TRBV14	TRBJ2-2	ASTQKGDTGELF
TRBV7-6	TRBJ2-5	ASSSNSGLAGVQETQY
TRBV6-1	TRBJ1-2	ASSNLQGRQGYT
TRBV11-3	TRBJ2-1	ASSLGGKNNEQF
TRBV7-9	TRBJ1-2	ASSTREDGGT
TRBV6-1	TRBJ2-7	ASSDRVWNEQY
TRBV24-1	TRBJ2-2	ATSPSHTGELF
TRBV12-3/TRBV12-4	TRBJ1-6	ASSLVSAGSYNSPLH
TRBV30	TRBJ1-1	AWTPGTVNTEAF
TRBV20-1	TRBJ1-5	SALTGYSNQPQH
TRBV5-4	TRBJ2-5	ASSYHPGAKQETQY
TRBV4-1	TRBJ2-1	ASSQFGNEQF
TRBV5-5	TRBJ1-1	ASSSLYRTEAF
TRBV7-2	TRBJ2-7	ASSLGVTGGIEQY
TRBV2	TRBJ2-1	AETLAGAGVHNEQF
TRBV15	TRBJ2-3	ATSRGTTDTQY
TRBV7-9	TRBJ2-5	ASSKTGAQETQY
TRBV19	TRBJ2-7	ASSMAVRQARSYEQY
TRBV24-1	TRBJ2-7	ATSAGETYEQY
TRBV24-1	TRBJ1-4	ATSDRDRPGKLF
TRBV2	TRBJ1-2	ASSDGRGLYGYT
TRBV27	TRBJ1-6	ASSPATTRSYNSPLH
TRBV19	TRBJ2-7	ASSMMGGEQY
TRBV4-1	TRBJ1-5	ASSQLASGNQPQH
TRBV7-2	TRBJ2-2	ASSDFRTSRDTGELF
TRBV27	TRBJ1-2	ASRQGPYGYT
TRBV9	TRBJ1-1	ASSGGQPNTEAF
TRBV10-3	TRBJ2-7	ASSPVGLGNEQY
TRBV7-6	TRBJ2-5	ASSLNRQGGQETQY
TRBV20-1	TRBJ1-4	SARDEGGNEKLF
TRBV3-1	TRBJ1-6	ASSQATTGMFSPLH
TRBV20-1	TRBJ2-3	SARLLSGNEQY
TRBV19	TRBJ2-3	ASSIARGRGTDTQY
TRBV9	TRBJ2-1	ASSGRQGSYNEQF
TRBV25-1	TRBJ2-7	AGSGGQNYEQY
TRBV20-1	TRBJ1-1	SASGVANTEAF
TRBV20-1	TRBJ1-5	SANSGAQPQH
TRBV11-2	TRBJ2-7	ASSLGREGHFYEQY
TRBV7-8	TRBJ2-7	ASSLGRPDEQY